This entry lists 29 T cell receptor beta chains sequenced from one sample in a study of blood T cell repertoires in COVID-19. Method: immunoSEQ multiplex PCR; TCRdb's copy keeps in-frame clones and lacks some. The table has 300,000 to 350,000 clones, nearly 90% seen once. The sequenced sample consisted of PBMCs or T cells enriched from blood (not recorded which). All receptors derive from a woman aged 25 to 39 who had recovered from COVID-19.

This chain links TRBV7-9 with TRBJ2-3; perhaps TRBD2 as D (6 bases). Looked up from germline, CDR1 is SEHNR and CDR2 is FQNEAQ (reference sequence). CDR3 size: 15 residues. V was shortened by 5 bases and J by 0 bases, with 12 bases between the two germline ends. This CDR3 is CASSLRDSSTDTQYF. DNA of the CDR3: TGTGCCAGCAGCCTTAGGGACTCTAGCACAGATACGCAGTATTTT. Together with reference TRBV7-9 and TRBJ2-3, the CDR3 gives the full variable domain: DTGVSQNPRHKITKRGQNVTFRCDPISEHNRLYWYRQTLGQGPEFLTYFQNEAQLEKSRLLSDRFSAERPKGSFSTLEIQRTEQGDSAMYLCASSLRDSSTDTQYFGPGTRLTVL.

The chain combines TRBV5-4 with TRBJ2-3, with D perhaps TRBD2 (5 bases). CDR3 length: 17 residues. V lost 0 bases and J lost 1, with 15 bases in between. Germline CDR1 SGHNT, CDR2 YYREEE (reference sequence). The CDR3 region has the DNA TGTGCCAGCAGCTTGGATCTTCCTAGCAGACGCACAGATACGCAGTATTTT. Amino acids: CASSLDLPSRRTDTQYF.

The chain is built from TRBV7-2 and TRBJ2-7; weak D call: TRBD1 (5 bases). This CDR3 has 12 residues. Germline loops: CDR1 SGHTA, CDR2 FQGNSA. Between the trimmed V and J ends, which lost 3 bases and 6 bases, there was a span of 9 bases. The CDR3 loop is CASSFGHLEQYF. CDR3 DNA: TGTGCCAGCAGCTTTGGACACCTCGAGCAGTACTTC.

The rearrangement uses TRBV6-2 or TRBV6-3 and TRBJ1-5; maybe TRBD1 (6 bases). Germline CDR1 MNHEY, CDR2 SVGEGT. V lost 0 bases to trimming and J lost 4 bases, with 25 bases between them. The CDR3 consists of 20 residues. The CDR3 DNA sequence: TGTGCCAGCAGTTACTCGAGTAAGGTCCCGGGACACCGAGCAAATCAGCCCCAGCATTTT. Protein: CASSYSSKVPGHRANQPQHF.

This chain uses TRBV3-1 (or the pseudogene TRBV3-2) with TRBJ2-2; D is possibly TRBD2 (6 bases). Trimming cost V 0 bases and J 6 bases, with 8 bases left between them. The CDR3 extends over 14 amino acids. The germline V gene encodes CDR1 LGHDT and CDR2 YNNKEL (reference sequence). For the CDR3, the DNA is TGTGCCAGCAGCCAAGATCGACTAGCCGGGGAGCTGTTTTTT. It specifies CASSQDRLAGELFF.

The V call is TRBV10-3, the J call TRBJ2-1; 9 bases map to TRBD1. CDR1 and CDR2 (germline): ENHRY, SYGVKD. Unmatched junction bases numbered 6, after V lost 0 bases and J lost 6 bases. The CDR3 spans 16 residues. For the CDR3, the DNA is TGTGCCATCAGTGAGTCAATTGCGACAGGGGGCAATGAGCAGTTCTTC. Translation gives CAISESIATGGNEQFF.

The chain links TRBV27 to TRBJ1-1; no clear D. The CDR3 has 13 amino acids. CDR1 is MNHEY, CDR2 SMNVEV, per germline (reference sequence). The germline V and J ends were trimmed by 7 bases and 4 bases, with 13 bases remaining between them. CDR3 sequence reads: CASKFGGSTEAFF. Written as DNA, the CDR3 is TGTGCCAGCAAGTTTGGCGGAAGCACTGAAGCTTTCTTT.

This chain uses TRBV7-9 with TRBJ2-7, with D possibly TRBD1 on 5 matching bases. The germline gives CDR1 SEHNR, CDR2 FQNEAQ (reference sequence). CDR3 size: 15 residues. The V gene lost 5 bases and the J gene lost 7 bases, with 21 bases spanning the gap. This CDR3 is CASSPSGRVVREQYF. CDR3 bases: TGTGCCAGCAGCCCGTCGGGCAGGGTAGTAAGAGAGCAGTACTTC.

The gene calls are TRBV3-1 (or the pseudogene TRBV3-2) and TRBJ2-1; D call uncertain. Germline assignment: CDR1 LGHDT and CDR2 YNNKEL (reference sequence). The CDR3 has 12 amino acids. Between the trimmed V and J ends, which lost 4 bases and 8 bases, there was a span of 9 bases. The CDR3 here is CASSLNRDEQFF. CDR3 in DNA: TGTGCCAGCAGCCTAAATAGAGATGAGCAGTTCTTC.

The chain has TRBV18 and TRBJ2-5; TRBD1 might be the D (6 bases). V lost 9 bases and J lost 1, with 9 bases in between. CDR1 and CDR2 (germline): KGHSH, LQKENI. This CDR3 contains 12 residues. The CDR3 DNA is TGTGCCAGTCGGACAGTCCAAGAGACCCAGTACTTC. Protein: CASRTVQETQYF.

This clone was found once. The chain carries TRBV5-8 and TRBJ2-3; 13 nucleotides match TRBD2. The ends lost 4 bases at V and 3 bases at J; junction bases unmatched: 8. The V gene's germline CDR1 is SGHTS and CDR2 YDEGEE. The CDR3 runs 17 residues. The CDR3 region is CASSLHTTSGRTDTQYF. DNA for the CDR3: TGTGCCAGCAGCCTGCATACGACTAGCGGGAGGACAGATACGCAGTATTTT.

V is TRBV9 and J is TRBJ2-1; 7 nucleotides line up with TRBD1. V was clipped by 1 base and J by 2 bases; unmatched bases: 0. CDR1 and CDR2 from the germline V gene are SGDLS and YYNGEE. This CDR3 comprises 14 residues. CDR3 residues: CASSVTGAYNEQFF. The CDR3 DNA follows: TGTGCCAGCAGCGTAACAGGGGCCTACAATGAGCAGTTCTTC.

The chain couples TRBV7-2 to TRBJ1-5, with TRBD1 as a possible D gene (6 bases). The germline V gene has CDR1 SGHTA and CDR2 FQGNSA. V was trimmed by 1 base and J by 7 bases, leaving 17 bases between them. The length of the CDR3 is 16 residues. DNA for the CDR3: TGTGCCAGCAGCTTAGGCGAGGGGGGGATCGAACAGCCCCAGCATTTT. Encoded protein: CASSLGEGGIEQPQHF.

This clone was detected once. The chain employs TRBV7-9 and TRBJ2-1; TRBD2 is a possible D gene (6 bases). Deletions cut 2 bases from V and 9 bases from J, with 23 bases between. This CDR3 is built from 17 residues. Germline V gene lookup returns CDR1 SEHNR and CDR2 FQNEAQ (reference sequence). The CDR3 reads CASSLSGRAGSALEQFF. DNA of the CDR3: TGTGCCAGCAGCTTATCTGGTAGGGCGGGAAGTGCCCTTGAGCAGTTCTTC.

The chain uses TRBV5-1 and TRBJ1-5, with D hard to call. The CDR3 is 15 amino acids. Germline V gene sequence: CDR1 SGHRS, CDR2 YFSETQ. V was cut by 0 bases and J by 1 base, with 8 bases left in between. The CDR3 nucleotides read TGCGCCAGCAGCTTGGGTTTGGCAAGCAATCAGCCCCAGCATTTT. It codes for CASSLGLASNQPQHF.

The chain links TRBV28 to TRBJ1-4; 7 bases align to TRBD1. Germline-derived CDR1 and CDR2 are MDHEN and SYDVKM. V shed 7 bases and J 4 bases; nucleotides not matched to a gene: 3. CDR3 length: 13 amino acids. CDR3 bases: TGTGCCAGCAATGGACAGGATAATGAAAAACTGTTTTTT. Encoded protein: CASNGQDNEKLFF.

In DNA, the CDR3 is TGTGCCAGCAGCCCGCCGGGACAGGGCATTAGGGAGACCCAGTACTTC. Its protein product is CASSPPGQGIRETQYF. J is TRBJ2-5 and V is TRBV7-9; 9 bases agree with TRBD1. The germline gives CDR1 SEHNR, CDR2 FQNEAQ (reference sequence). The CDR3 runs to 16 residues. With 5 bases clipped from V and 5 bases from J, the junction kept 12 bases outside the gene matches.

The chain couples TRBV27 to TRBJ1-1; D perhaps matches TRBD1 (5 bases). V was shortened by 5 bases and J by 1 base, with 5 bases between the two germline ends. The CDR3 sequence is 12 residues long. CDR1 MNHEY and CDR2 SMNVEV come from the germline V gene (reference sequence). The CDR3 spells CASSTGNTEAFF. The CDR3 nucleotides are TGTGCCAGCAGTACAGGGAACACTGAAGCTTTCTTT.

This chain links TRBV19 with TRBJ1-4; TRBD1 agrees at 9 bases. The CDR3 runs to 17 residues. V was pared by 3 bases and J by 8 bases, with 13 bases of the junction left unmatched. The germline CDR1 and CDR2 sequences are LNHDA and SQIVND (reference sequence). CDR3 bases: TGTGCCAGTAGTATGGTTCATCCGGGACAGGGCCGAGAAAAACTGTTTTTT. Translation: CASSMVHPGQGREKLFF.

This chain links TRBV3-1 (or the pseudogene TRBV3-2) with TRBJ1-5; 8 positions agree with TRBD1. The CDR3 is 19 residues long. V shed 0 bases, J shed 0 bases, and the junction held 10 bases outside the gene matches. The germline CDR1 and CDR2 sequences are LGHDT and YNNKEL (reference sequence). The DNA of the CDR3 is TGTGCCAGCAGCCAAGATCAAGGGACAGGCGTCTATAGCAATCAGCCCCAGCATTTT. Its translation is CASSQDQGTGVYSNQPQHF.

J is TRBJ2-1 and V is TRBV27, with a possible D match to TRBD1 (7 bases). Between the trimmed V and J ends, which lost 8 bases and 3 bases, there was a span of 20 bases. From germline, CDR1 is MNHEY and CDR2 SMNVEV (reference sequence). The CDR3 is made up of 16 amino acids. The CDR3 nucleotides are TGTGCCAGCGGGACTTATTCAACAGGGGTCTACAATGAGCAGTTCTTC. This codes for CASGTYSTGVYNEQFF.

The chain couples TRBV6-5 to TRBJ2-7, with D possibly TRBD2 on 6 matching bases. This CDR3 is built from 15 residues. The germline V and J ends were trimmed by 8 bases and 6 bases, with 23 bases remaining between them. Germline CDR1 reads MNHEY; CDR2 reads SVGAGI. CDR3 residues: CASSPLGGTAFEQYF. DNA of the CDR3: TGTGCCAGCTCCCCATTAGGCGGGACGGCATTCGAGCAGTACTTC.

J is TRBJ2-1 and V is TRBV29-1, with 7 positions matching TRBD1. CDR1 is SQVTM and CDR2 is ANQGSEA in the germline V gene. The CDR3 consists of 12 residues. After removal of 8 bases from V and 7 bases from J, the junction contained 8 bases not matched to a gene. The DNA of the CDR3 is TGCAGCTCTGGGACAGACCTAAATGAGCAGTTCTTC. It encodes CSSGTDLNEQFF.

CDR3 nucleotides: TGTGCCAGCAGTTTCGGGGGGCTCACCTTC. Its translation is CASSFGGLTF. The rearrangement joins TRBV12-3 or TRBV12-4 to TRBJ1-2; a possible D gene is TRBD1 (6 bases). V gave up 3 bases and J gave up 13 bases, with 9 bases separating them. The CDR3 spans 10 residues.

This chain uses TRBV19 with TRBJ2-3; 11 bases match TRBD2. This CDR3 is built from 16 residues. Trimming at V came to 3 bases and at J to 2 bases, leaving 4 bases not matched to a gene. CDR1 is LNHDA, CDR2 SQIVND, per germline (reference sequence). In DNA form, the CDR3 reads TGTGCCAGTAGTATTCTAGCGGGAGGACACACAGATACGCAGTATTTT. It yields the protein CASSILAGGHTDTQYF.

A note on this clone: Relative to the germline gene, one junction end is altered; a read error may explain this. The chain links TRBV15 to TRBJ1-6; TRBD1 aligns across 8 bases. CDR3 length equals 14 residues. Germline loops: CDR1 LNHNV, CDR2 YYDKDF (reference sequence). CDR3 DNA sequence: TGTGCCACCAGCGGAGACAGGGGAGGGTCACCCCTCCACTTT. Translating gives CATSGDRGGSPLHF.

The chain recombines TRBV10-3 with TRBJ2-5, with D tentatively TRBD1 (6 bases). Germline lookup yields CDR1 ENHRY and CDR2 SYGVKD. This CDR3 contains 15 residues. Trimming left V 0 bases short and J 1 base short, with 9 bases between. The CDR3 spells CAISESFRGQETQYF. CDR3 sequence (DNA): TGTGCCATCAGTGAGTCGTTCAGGGGCCAAGAGACCCAGTACTTC.

V gene TRBV18 combines with J gene TRBJ1-5; D not certain. This CDR3 has 18 residues. Germline CDR1 and CDR2: KGHSH and LQKENI. Deletions cut 3 bases from V and 2 bases from J, with 20 bases between. The CDR3 sequence is CASSPGGRKGGGNQPQHF. The CDR3 DNA reads as TGTGCCAGCTCACCTGGAGGACGAAAGGGCGGGGGCAATCAGCCCCAGCATTTT.

This chain joins TRBV6-5 and TRBJ1-2; TRBD1 is a possible D gene (6 bases). V lost 4 bases and J lost 1, with 13 bases in between. Per germline, CDR1 MNHEY and CDR2 SVGAGI. This CDR3 has 15 amino acids. The CDR3 sequence: CASSWGPDSNYGYTF. The CDR3 region has the DNA TGTGCCAGCAGTTGGGGACCGGACAGTAACTATGGCTACACCTTC.